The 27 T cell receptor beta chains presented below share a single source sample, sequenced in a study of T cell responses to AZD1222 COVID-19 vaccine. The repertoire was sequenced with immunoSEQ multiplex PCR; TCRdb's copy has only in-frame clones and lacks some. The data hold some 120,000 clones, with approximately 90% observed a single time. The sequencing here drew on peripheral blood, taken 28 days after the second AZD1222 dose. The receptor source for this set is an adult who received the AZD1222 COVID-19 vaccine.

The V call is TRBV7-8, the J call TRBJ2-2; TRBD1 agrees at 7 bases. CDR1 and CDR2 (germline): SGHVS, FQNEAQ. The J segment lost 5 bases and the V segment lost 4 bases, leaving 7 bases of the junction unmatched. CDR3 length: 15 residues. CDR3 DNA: TGTGCCAGCAGCTCCGACAGGGAAGTGACCGGGGAGCTGTTTTTT. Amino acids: CASSSDREVTGELFF.

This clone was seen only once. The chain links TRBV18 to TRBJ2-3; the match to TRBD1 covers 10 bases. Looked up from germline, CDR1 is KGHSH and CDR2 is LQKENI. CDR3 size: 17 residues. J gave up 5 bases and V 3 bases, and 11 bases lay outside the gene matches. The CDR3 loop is CASSPSLGQGPGDTQYF. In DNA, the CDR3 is TGTGCCAGCTCACCGTCACTGGGACAGGGGCCCGGAGATACGCAGTATTTT.

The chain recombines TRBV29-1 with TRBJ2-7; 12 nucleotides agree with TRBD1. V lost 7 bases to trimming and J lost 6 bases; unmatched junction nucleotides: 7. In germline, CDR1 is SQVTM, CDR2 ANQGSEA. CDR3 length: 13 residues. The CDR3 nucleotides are TGCAGCGCCTCCGGGACAGGGGGCGTCGAGCAGTACTTC. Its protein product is CSASGTGGVEQYF.

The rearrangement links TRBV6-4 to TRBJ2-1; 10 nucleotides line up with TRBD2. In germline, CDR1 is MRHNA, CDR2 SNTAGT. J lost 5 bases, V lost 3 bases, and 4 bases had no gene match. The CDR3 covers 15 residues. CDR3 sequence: CASSEGAGGDNEQFF. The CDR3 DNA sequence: TGTGCCAGCAGTGAGGGAGCGGGAGGGGACAATGAGCAGTTCTTC.

CDR3 sequence reads: CSASRDYEQYF. Written as DNA, the CDR3 is TGCAGTGCTAGCCGGGACTACGAGCAGTACTTC. The V gene is TRBV20-1, the J gene TRBJ2-7; tentatively, D is TRBD2 (5 bases). Germline lookup yields CDR1 DFQATT and CDR2 SNEGSKA (reference sequence). The V end was cut by 3 bases, the J end by 3 bases, with 6 bases between. This CDR3 is built from 11 residues.

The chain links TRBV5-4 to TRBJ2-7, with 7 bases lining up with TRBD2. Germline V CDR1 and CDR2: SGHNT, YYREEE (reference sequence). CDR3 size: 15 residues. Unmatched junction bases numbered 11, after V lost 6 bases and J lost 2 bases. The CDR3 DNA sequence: TGTGCCAGCATCCTACCGGGAGGCCGCGCCTACGAGCAGTACTTC. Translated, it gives CASILPGGRAYEQYF.

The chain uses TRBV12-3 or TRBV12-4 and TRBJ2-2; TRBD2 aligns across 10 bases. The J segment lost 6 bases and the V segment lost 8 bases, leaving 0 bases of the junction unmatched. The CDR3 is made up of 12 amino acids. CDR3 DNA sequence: TGTGCCAGCGGACTAGCGGCCGGGGAGCTGTTTTTT. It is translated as CASGLAAGELFF.

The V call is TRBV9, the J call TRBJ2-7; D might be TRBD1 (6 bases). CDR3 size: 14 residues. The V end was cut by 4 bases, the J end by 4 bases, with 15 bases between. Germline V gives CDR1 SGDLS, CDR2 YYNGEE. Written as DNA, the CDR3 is TGTGCCAGCAGCCCACCCAACAGGGTTTACGAGCAGTACTTC. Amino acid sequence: CASSPPNRVYEQYF.

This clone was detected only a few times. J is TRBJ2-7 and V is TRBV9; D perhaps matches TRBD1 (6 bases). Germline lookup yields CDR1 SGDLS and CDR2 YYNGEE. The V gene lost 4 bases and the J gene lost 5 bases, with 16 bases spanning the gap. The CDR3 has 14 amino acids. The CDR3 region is CASSPQGQFHEQYF. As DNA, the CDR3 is TGTGCCAGCAGCCCACAAGGACAGTTCCACGAGCAGTACTTC.

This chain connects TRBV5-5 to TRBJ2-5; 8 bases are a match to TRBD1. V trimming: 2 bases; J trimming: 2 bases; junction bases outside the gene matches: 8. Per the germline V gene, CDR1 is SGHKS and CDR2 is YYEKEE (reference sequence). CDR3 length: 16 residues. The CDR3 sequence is CASSFWDRSLQETQYF. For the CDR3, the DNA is TGTGCCAGCAGCTTCTGGGACAGGAGTTTACAAGAGACCCAGTACTTC.

The CDR3 protein is CASSEEAPLYGYTF. The CDR3 DNA reads as TGTGCCAGCAGTGAAGAGGCGCCTCTCTATGGCTACACCTTC. J is TRBJ1-2 and V is TRBV2; no firm D call. The CDR3 sequence is 14 residues long. The germline gives CDR1 SNHLY, CDR2 FYNNEI. V was trimmed by 1 base and J by 4 bases, leaving 10 bases between them.

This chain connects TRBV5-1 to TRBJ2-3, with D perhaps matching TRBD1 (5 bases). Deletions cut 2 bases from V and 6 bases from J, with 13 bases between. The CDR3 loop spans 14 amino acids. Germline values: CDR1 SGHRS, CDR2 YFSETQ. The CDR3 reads CASSFFRVGDTQYF. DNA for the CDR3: TGCGCCAGCAGCTTCTTCAGGGTGGGCGATACGCAGTATTTT.

The DNA of the CDR3 is TGCGCCAGCAGCTCCTCGACTAGCCAAGAGACCCAGTACTTC. Translation: CASSSSTSQETQYF. V and J are TRBV5-1 and TRBJ2-5, with D perhaps matching TRBD2 (6 bases). The CDR3 spans 14 residues. The germline gives CDR1 SGHRS, CDR2 YFSETQ. The V end lost 3 bases, the J end lost 1 base, and 10 bases lay between the germline ends.

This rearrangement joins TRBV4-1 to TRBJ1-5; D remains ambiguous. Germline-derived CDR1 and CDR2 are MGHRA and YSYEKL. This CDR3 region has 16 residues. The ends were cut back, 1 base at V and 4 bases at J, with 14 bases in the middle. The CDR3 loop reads CASSQGTLGFNQPQHF. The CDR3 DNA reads TGCGCCAGCAGCCAAGGGACTTTGGGCTTTAATCAGCCCCAGCATTTT.

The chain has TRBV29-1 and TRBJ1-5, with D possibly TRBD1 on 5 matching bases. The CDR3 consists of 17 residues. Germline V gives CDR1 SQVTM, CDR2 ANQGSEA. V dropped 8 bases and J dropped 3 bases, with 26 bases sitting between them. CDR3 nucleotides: TGCAGCTCGCCCCCTACTATCTGGGGCAGGGCCAATCAGCCCCAGCATTTT. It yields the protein CSSPPTIWGRANQPQHF.

CDR3 DNA: TGCACCAGCAGCCCCCAGCGGGAGGGCCCGCAGGAGACCCAGTACTTC. This encodes CTSSPQREGPQETQYF. The chain has TRBV1 and TRBJ2-5; the D call in the table, TRBD2, was not verified against the DNA. TRBV1 is a pseudogene locus. This CDR3 is built from 16 residues.

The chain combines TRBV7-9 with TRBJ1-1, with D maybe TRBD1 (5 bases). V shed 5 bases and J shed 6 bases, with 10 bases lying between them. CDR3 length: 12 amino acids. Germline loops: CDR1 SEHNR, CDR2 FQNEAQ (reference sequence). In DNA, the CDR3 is TGTGCCAGCAGCCCCCGGGGGGCTGAAGCTTTCTTT. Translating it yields CASSPRGAEAFF.

DNA for the CDR3: TGTGCCAGCAGTGACGGGACTAGCGGATACAATGAGCAGTTCTTC. Its translation: CASSDGTSGYNEQFF. The chain recombines TRBV2 with TRBJ2-1; 11 nucleotides line up with TRBD2. The CDR3 extends over 15 amino acids. The V gene end was trimmed by 3 bases and the J gene end by 4 bases; junction bases not matched to a gene: 2. In germline, CDR1 is SNHLY, CDR2 FYNNEI.

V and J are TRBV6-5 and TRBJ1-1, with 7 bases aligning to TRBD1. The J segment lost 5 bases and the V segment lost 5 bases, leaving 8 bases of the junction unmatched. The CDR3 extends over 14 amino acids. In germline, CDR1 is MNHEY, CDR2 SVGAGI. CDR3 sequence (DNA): TGTGCCAGCAGTAACAATCAGGGGGTGACTGAAGCTTTCTTT. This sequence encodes CASSNNQGVTEAFF.

The CDR3 bases are TGCGCCAGCAGCCAAGTGGGGGGCTCGGATGCTGTCAACTATGGCTACACCTTC. The encoded protein is CASSQVGGSDAVNYGYTF. The chain couples TRBV4-1 to TRBJ1-2; tentatively, D is TRBD1 (6 bases). The germline gives CDR1 MGHRA, CDR2 YSYEKL. V was cut by 1 base and J by 2 bases, with 20 bases left in between. The CDR3 totals 18 residues.

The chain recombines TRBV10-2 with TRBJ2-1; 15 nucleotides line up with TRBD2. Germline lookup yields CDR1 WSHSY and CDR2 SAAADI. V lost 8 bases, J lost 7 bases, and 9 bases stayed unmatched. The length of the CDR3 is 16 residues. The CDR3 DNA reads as TGCGCCAGCTCGGGACTAGCGGGAGGTGGGCCAAATGAGCAGTTCTTC. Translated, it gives CASSGLAGGGPNEQFF.

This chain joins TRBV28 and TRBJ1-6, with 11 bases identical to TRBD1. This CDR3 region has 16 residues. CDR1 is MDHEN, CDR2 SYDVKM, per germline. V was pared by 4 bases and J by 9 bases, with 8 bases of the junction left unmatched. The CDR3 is CASSSPRTGGPSPLHF. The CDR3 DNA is TGTGCCAGCAGTTCACCACGGACAGGGGGCCCTTCACCCCTCCACTTT.

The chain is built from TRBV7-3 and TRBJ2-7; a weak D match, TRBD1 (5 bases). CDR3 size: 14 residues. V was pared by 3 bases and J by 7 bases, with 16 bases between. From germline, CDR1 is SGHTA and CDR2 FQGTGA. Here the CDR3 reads CASSLQGPPTEQYF. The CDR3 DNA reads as TGTGCCAGCAGCTTGCAGGGCCCCCCTACGGAGCAGTACTTC.

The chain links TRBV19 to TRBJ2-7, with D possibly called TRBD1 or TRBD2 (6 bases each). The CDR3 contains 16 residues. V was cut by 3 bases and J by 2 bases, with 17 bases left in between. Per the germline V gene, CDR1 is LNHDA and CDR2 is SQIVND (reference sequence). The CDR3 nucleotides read TGTGCCAGTAGTATGGGCGGCGGGACAAATCCCTACGAGCAGTACTTC. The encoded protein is CASSMGGGTNPYEQYF. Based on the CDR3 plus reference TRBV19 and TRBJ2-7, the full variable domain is DGGITQSPKYLFRKEGQNVTLSCEQNLNHDAMYWYRQDPGQGLRLIYYSQIVNDFQKGDIAEGYSVSREKKESFPLTVTSAQKNPTAFYLCASSMGGGTNPYEQYFGPGTRLTVT.

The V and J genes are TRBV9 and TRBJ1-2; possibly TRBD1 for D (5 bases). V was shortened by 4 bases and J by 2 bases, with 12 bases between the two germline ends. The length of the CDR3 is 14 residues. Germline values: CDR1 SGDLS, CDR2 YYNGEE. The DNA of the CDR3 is TGTGCCAGCAGCTTGGACAACCTAAACTATGGCTACACCTTC. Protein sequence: CASSLDNLNYGYTF.

The CDR3 DNA is TGCGCCAGCAGCCAAATTGCGGGAGGGTACAATGAGCAGTTCTTC. Amino acid sequence: CASSQIAGGYNEQFF. The chain recombines TRBV4-1 with TRBJ2-1, with 9 bases identical to TRBD2. The CDR3 is made up of 15 amino acids. With V trimmed by 2 bases and J by 4 bases, 3 bases remained unmatched. In germline, CDR1 is MGHRA, CDR2 YSYEKL.

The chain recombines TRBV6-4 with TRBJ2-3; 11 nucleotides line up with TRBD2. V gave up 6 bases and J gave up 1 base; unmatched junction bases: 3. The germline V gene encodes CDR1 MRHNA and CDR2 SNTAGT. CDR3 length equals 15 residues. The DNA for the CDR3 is TGTGCCAGCAGCTTAGCGGGAGGGGGCACAGATACGCAGTATTTT. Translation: CASSLAGGGTDTQYF.